What follows are 22 T cell receptor beta chains derived from one specimen sequenced in a study of CD8+CD57+ T cells in acquired aplastic anemia (dated by TCRdb to the late 2010s). Flow cytometry had shown CD8+CD57+ cell expansion in the patients selected for sequencing. The run used an Illumina HiSeq 2000. Genomic DNA served as template for TCR beta VDJ combination and CDR3 sequence profiling. TCRdb ran its own pipeline on the public reads, namely fastp trimming at Q25 and MiXCR clone calling, and kept in-frame beta chains. A single entry per CDR3 protein holds the most common genes and DNA from its merged rows. The sample includes some 140,000 distinct CDR3 sequences, with less than 60% observed a single time. Approximately 12% of the sample comes from the top ten. The sequencing input was sorted CD4+, CD8+, or CD8+CD57+ T cells (not recorded which) from PBMCs. Receptors originate from a human donor with aplastic anemia.

This clonotype was recorded many times. The chain couples TRBV6-5 to TRBJ2-7; 7 bases match TRBD1. CDR3 length equals 15 residues. The V gene's germline CDR1 is MNHEY and CDR2 SVGAGI. V dropped 6 bases and J dropped 3; count of bases not matched to a gene: 11. In DNA form, the CDR3 reads TGTGCCAGCAGCGGCCGACAGGGCGGAATCTACGAGCAGTACTTC. This translates into CASSGRQGGIYEQYF.

The chain is built from TRBV20-1 and TRBJ2-5, with 11 positions matching TRBD1. The CDR3 spans 15 residues. V lost 4 bases and J lost 2; bases outside the gene matches: 6. Germline V gene lookup returns CDR1 DFQATT and CDR2 SNEGSKA (reference sequence). The CDR3 DNA is TGCAGTGCTACGACTTGGGACAGGGGGCAAGAGACCCAGTACTTC. Translation: CSATTWDRGQETQYF.

This clonotype came up a few times. Germline and junction disagree at one end, which may indicate a read error. This chain links TRBV7-6 with TRBJ1-5; D uncertain. Germline loops: CDR1 SGHVS, CDR2 FNYEAQ. The CDR3 is 12 residues long. The CDR3 nucleotides read TGTGCTAGCAGCTTAGAGGGACAGCCCCAGCATTTT. Amino acid sequence: CASSLEGQPQHF.

This clonotype has a count of ten or more. The rearrangement joins TRBV19 to TRBJ2-1; D may be TRBD2 (6 bases). The CDR3 is made up of 13 amino acids. Trimming shortened V by 5 bases and J by 6 bases, and 11 bases separated the two germline ends. Germline V gives CDR1 LNHDA, CDR2 SQIVND (reference sequence). The CDR3 region is CASSFQGGNEQFF. As DNA, the CDR3 is TGTGCCAGTAGTTTCCAGGGAGGCAATGAGCAGTTCTTC.

Many counts were recorded for this clonotype. The chain has TRBV7-6 and TRBJ1-1; possibly TRBD1 for D (6 bases). The V and J ends lost 5 bases and 0 bases respectively, with 19 bases between them. The CDR3 consists of 17 residues. Germline loops: CDR1 SGHVS, CDR2 FNYEAQ. CDR3 in DNA: TGTGCCAGCAGCCCGGGGGGCACAGACTTAATGAACACTGAAGCTTTCTTT. This gives the protein CASSPGGTDLMNTEAFF.

This clonotype has at least ten counts. Here the CDR3 reads CASEGRTNEKLFF. CDR3 in DNA: TGTGCCAGCGAAGGCAGGACTAATGAAAAACTGTTTTTT. V and J are TRBV7-9 and TRBJ1-4; no definite D call. CDR1 SEHNR and CDR2 FQNEAQ come from the germline V gene (reference sequence). V was clipped by 8 bases and J by 2 bases, with 9 bases between them. CDR3 size: 13 residues.

The chain is built from TRBV9 and TRBJ2-7, with D possibly being TRBD2 (6 bases). This CDR3 contains 12 residues. Germline V gene data show CDR1 as SGDLS and CDR2 as YYNGEE. With 3 bases removed from V and 5 bases from J, the gap between germline ends came to 9 bases. The CDR3, as DNA: TGTGCCAGCAGCGGGGAGGTCCACGAGCAGTACTTC. This sequence encodes CASSGEVHEQYF.

This clonotype was detected once. The chain carries TRBV10-3 and TRBJ2-7, with 9 bases lining up with TRBD1. The CDR3 covers 15 residues. V dropped 8 bases and J dropped 0; count of bases not matched to a gene: 8. The germline V gene encodes CDR1 ENHRY and CDR2 SYGVKD. The CDR3, as DNA: TGTGCCATCGGCTTGGGACAGGGCTACTCCTACGAGCAGTACTTC. Its translation: CAIGLGQGYSYEQYF.

The V call is TRBV7-9, the J call TRBJ2-5; 8 nucleotides match TRBD2. Germline CDR1 and CDR2: SEHNR and FQNEAQ (reference sequence). This CDR3 comprises 15 residues. Trimming removed 4 bases from V and 4 bases from J; junction bases left unmatched: 8. The CDR3 protein is CASSSAGTSRETQYF. CDR3 in DNA: TGTGCCAGCAGCTCCGCCGGGACTAGTCGAGAGACCCAGTACTTC. The variable domain in full, completed from reference TRBV7-9 and TRBJ2-5, reads DTGVSQNPRHKITKRGQNVTFRCDPISEHNRLYWYRQTLGQGPEFLTYFQNEAQLEKSRLLSDRFSAERPKGSFSTLEIQRTEQGDSAMYLCASSSAGTSRETQYFGPGTRLLVL.

This clonotype was seen at least ten times. The CDR3 protein is CASSVSKKANYGYTF. The CDR3 nucleotides are TGTGCCAGCAGCGTATCCAAGAAAGCTAACTATGGCTACACCTTC. The chain recombines TRBV9 with TRBJ1-2, with D unresolved. In germline, CDR1 is SGDLS, CDR2 YYNGEE. V gave up 1 base and J gave up 0 bases, with 10 bases separating them. This CDR3 has 15 amino acids.

A note on this clonotype: This may come from a read error, since a much larger clone is one base off. The rearrangement links TRBV5-1 to TRBJ1-1; no definite D call. CDR1 and CDR2 (germline): SGHRS, YFSETQ. This CDR3 region has 13 residues. The CDR3 loop reads CASSSGENTEVFF. CDR3 bases: TGCGCCAGCAGCTCCGGTGAGAACACTGAAGTTTTCTTT.

This clonotype was recorded once. The CDR3 does not end in the conserved phenylalanine or tryptophan, so this is likely a read error. The V call is TRBV3-1, the J call TRBJ1-6; D is unresolved. Trimming removed 0 bases from V and 0 bases from J, with 9 bases in between. CDR1 is LGHDT, CDR2 YNNKEL, per germline (reference sequence). The length of the CDR3 is 17 residues. In DNA, the CDR3 is TGTGCCAGCAGCCAAGAGGGGTGGGTCTCCTATAATTCACCCCTCCACCTT. Protein product: CASSQEGWVSYNSPLHL.

This clonotype was seen at least ten times. V gene TRBV5-1 combines with J gene TRBJ1-4; 7 bases are shared with TRBD1. There are 16 residues in the CDR3. With V trimmed by 0 bases and J by 8 bases, 10 bases remained unmatched. Germline V gives CDR1 SGHRS, CDR2 YFSETQ. The CDR3 DNA is TGCGCCAGCAGCTTGGGTACGGACAGGTTTGGGGAAAAACTGTTTTTT. This codes for CASSLGTDRFGEKLFF.

A few counts support this clonotype. The chain is built from TRBV5-4 and TRBJ2-2; 12 bases are a match to TRBD2. J was trimmed by 2 bases and V by 0 bases; bases with no gene match: 2. CDR1 and CDR2 (germline): SGHNT, YYREEE (reference sequence). There are 17 residues in the CDR3. Here the CDR3 reads CASSLASGGANTGELFF. The CDR3 DNA sequence: TGTGCCAGCAGCTTGGCTAGCGGGGGGGCTAACACCGGGGAGCTGTTTTTT.

This clonotype showed up many times. V is TRBV25-1 and J is TRBJ2-7; D is possibly TRBD1 (7 bases). The V gene's germline CDR1 is MGHDK and CDR2 SYGVNS. The length of the CDR3 is 13 residues. The V gene lost 3 bases and the J gene lost 6 bases, with 12 bases spanning the gap. The CDR3 here is CASSETGRGEQYF. CDR3 sequence (DNA): TGTGCCAGCAGTGAGACAGGGCGGGGCGAGCAGTACTTC.

The chain uses TRBV7-9 and TRBJ1-1; perhaps TRBD1 as D (5 bases). Trimming stripped 5 bases from V and 7 bases from J, with 11 bases between. This CDR3 comprises 12 residues. Per germline, CDR1 SEHNR and CDR2 FQNEAQ (reference sequence). In DNA, the CDR3 is TGTGCCAGCAGCCCCACGCAGGGTGAAGCTTTCTTT. Its translation: CASSPTQGEAFF.

The gene calls are TRBV24-1 and TRBJ1-5, with 10 bases identical to TRBD1. Germline V gives CDR1 KGHDR, CDR2 SFDVKD. V shed 4 bases and J 6 bases; nucleotides not matched to a gene: 8. The CDR3 contains 16 residues. The DNA for the CDR3 is TGTGCCACCAGTGACGGGGTGGACAGGGGGTTTCAGCCCCAGCATTTT. Protein product: CATSDGVDRGFQPQHF.

In its sample, this clonotype was seen many times. The V and J genes are TRBV7-2 and TRBJ1-5; possible D gene TRBD1, 6 bases. Germline CDR1 reads SGHTA; CDR2 reads FQGNSA. The germline V and J ends were trimmed by 4 bases and 7 bases, with 11 bases remaining between them. The CDR3 consists of 13 residues. The CDR3 nucleotides are TGTGCCAGCAGCTACGGGGACAACCAGCCCCAGCATTTT. It translates to CASSYGDNQPQHF.

This chain connects TRBV15 to TRBJ1-4, with TRBD1 identical over 9 bases. The V segment lost 2 bases and the J segment 5 bases; nucleotides outside the gene matches: 6. The germline V gene has CDR1 LNHNV and CDR2 YYDKDF (reference sequence). This CDR3 has 16 amino acids. The CDR3 sequence is CATSRSAGTGNEKLFF. The CDR3 DNA follows: TGTGCCACCAGCAGATCCGCCGGGACAGGGAATGAAAAACTGTTTTTT.

Many counts were recorded for this clonotype. The chain carries TRBV7-9 and TRBJ1-1, with TRBD1 as a possible D gene (6 bases). This CDR3 comprises 16 residues. Per the germline V gene, CDR1 is SEHNR and CDR2 is FQNEAQ (reference sequence). V gave up 5 bases and J gave up 5 bases, with 21 bases separating them. CDR3 sequence reads: CASSPWGAQGLTEAFF. The CDR3 coding sequence is TGTGCCAGCAGCCCTTGGGGGGCACAGGGTTTGACTGAAGCTTTCTTT.

Ten or more counts support this clonotype. The genes are TRBV7-6 and TRBJ1-5, with TRBD1 matching over 11 bases. With V trimmed by 4 bases and J by 6 bases, 2 bases remained unmatched. Per the germline V gene, CDR1 is SGHVS and CDR2 is FNYEAQ. This CDR3 has 14 amino acids. CDR3 bases: TGTGCCAGCAGCTCCGGGACAGGGGGTCAGCCCCAGCATTTT. Protein: CASSSGTGGQPQHF.

This sequence joins TRBV15 and TRBJ2-3; 14 bases map to TRBD2. V lost 3 bases to trimming and J lost 6 bases; unmatched junction nucleotides: 5. From germline, CDR1 is LNHNV and CDR2 YYDKDF (reference sequence). The CDR3 runs to 16 residues. The CDR3 DNA reads TGTGCCACCAGCAGGGAGGGGACTAGCGGGGGCGATACGCAGTATTTT. Amino acids: CATSREGTSGGDTQYF.